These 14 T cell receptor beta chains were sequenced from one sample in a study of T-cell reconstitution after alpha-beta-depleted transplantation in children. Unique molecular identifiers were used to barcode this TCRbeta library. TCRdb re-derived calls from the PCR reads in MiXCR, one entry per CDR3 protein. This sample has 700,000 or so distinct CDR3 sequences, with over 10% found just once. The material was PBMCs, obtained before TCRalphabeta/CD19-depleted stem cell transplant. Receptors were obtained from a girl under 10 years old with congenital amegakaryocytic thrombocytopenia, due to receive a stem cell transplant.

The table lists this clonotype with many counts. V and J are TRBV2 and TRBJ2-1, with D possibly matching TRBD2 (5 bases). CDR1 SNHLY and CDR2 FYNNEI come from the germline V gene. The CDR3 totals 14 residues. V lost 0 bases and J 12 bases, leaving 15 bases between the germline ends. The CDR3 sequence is CASSEARLQRGQFF. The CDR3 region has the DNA TGTGCCAGCAGTGAAGCTCGACTACAACGGGGGCAGTTCTTC.

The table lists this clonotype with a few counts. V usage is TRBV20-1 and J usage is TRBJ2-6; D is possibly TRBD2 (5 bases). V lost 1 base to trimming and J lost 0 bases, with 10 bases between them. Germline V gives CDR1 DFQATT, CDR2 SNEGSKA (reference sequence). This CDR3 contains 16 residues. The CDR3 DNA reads TGCAGTGCTAGAGCCCGGACTGACTCTGGGGCCAACGTCCTGACTTTC. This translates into CSARARTDSGANVLTF.

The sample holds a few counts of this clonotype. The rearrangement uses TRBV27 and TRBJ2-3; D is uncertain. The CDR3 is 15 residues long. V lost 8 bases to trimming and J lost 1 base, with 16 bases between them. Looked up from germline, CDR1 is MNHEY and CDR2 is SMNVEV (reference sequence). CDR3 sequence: CASGRASIGTDTQYF. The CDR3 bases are TGTGCCAGCGGTAGAGCCTCCATCGGCACAGATACGCAGTATTTT.

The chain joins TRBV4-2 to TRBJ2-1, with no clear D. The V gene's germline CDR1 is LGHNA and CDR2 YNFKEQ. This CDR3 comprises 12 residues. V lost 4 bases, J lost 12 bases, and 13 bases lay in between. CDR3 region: CASSLLGRWQFF. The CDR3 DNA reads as TGTGCCAGCAGCCTCCTGGGCCGCTGGCAGTTCTTC.

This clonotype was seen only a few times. The CDR3 region is CASSQTGTSGTLYEQYF. The DNA of the CDR3 is TGCGCCAGCAGCCAAACCGGGACTAGCGGGACTCTATACGAGCAGTACTTC. The chain has TRBV5-1 and TRBJ2-7, with TRBD2 matching 13 bases. The CDR3 extends over 17 amino acids. V lost 4 bases to trimming and J lost 4 bases; unmatched junction nucleotides: 11. CDR1 is SGHRS and CDR2 is YFSETQ in the germline V gene.

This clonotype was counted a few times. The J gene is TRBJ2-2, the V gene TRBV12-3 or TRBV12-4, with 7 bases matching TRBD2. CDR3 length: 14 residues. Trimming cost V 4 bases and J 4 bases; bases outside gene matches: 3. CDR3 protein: CASSSWGGTGELFF. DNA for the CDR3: TGTGCCAGCAGTTCTTGGGGGGGCACCGGGGAGCTGTTTTTT.

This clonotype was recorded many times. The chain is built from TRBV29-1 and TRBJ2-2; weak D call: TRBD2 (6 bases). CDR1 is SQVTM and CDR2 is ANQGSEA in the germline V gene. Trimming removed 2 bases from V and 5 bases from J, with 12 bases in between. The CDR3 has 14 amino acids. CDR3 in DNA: TGCAGCGTTGAATCGCAGGGAGGAACCGGGGAGCTGTTTTTT. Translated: CSVESQGGTGELFF.

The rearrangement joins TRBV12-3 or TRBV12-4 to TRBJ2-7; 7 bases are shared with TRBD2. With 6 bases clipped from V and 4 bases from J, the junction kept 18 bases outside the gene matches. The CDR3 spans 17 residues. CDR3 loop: CASSLRYLRGSRYEQYF. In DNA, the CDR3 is TGTGCCAGCAGCCTTCGATACTTGCGGGGGAGTCGGTACGAGCAGTACTTC.

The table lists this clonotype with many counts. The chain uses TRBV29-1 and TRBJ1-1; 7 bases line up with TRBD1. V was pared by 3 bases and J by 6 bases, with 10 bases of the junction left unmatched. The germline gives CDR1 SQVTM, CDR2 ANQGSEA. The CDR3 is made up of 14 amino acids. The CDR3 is CSVERQGGGSEAFF. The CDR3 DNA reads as TGCAGCGTTGAGAGACAGGGCGGTGGTTCTGAAGCTTTCTTT.

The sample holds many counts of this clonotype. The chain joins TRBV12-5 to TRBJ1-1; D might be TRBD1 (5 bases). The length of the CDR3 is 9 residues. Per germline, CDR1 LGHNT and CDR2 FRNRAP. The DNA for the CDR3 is TGTGCCCCTGGGACCAAAGCTTTCTTT. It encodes CAPGTKAFF.

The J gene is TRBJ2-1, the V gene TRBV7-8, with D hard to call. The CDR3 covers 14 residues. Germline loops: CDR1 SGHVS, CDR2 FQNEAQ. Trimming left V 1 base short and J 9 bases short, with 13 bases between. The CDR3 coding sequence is TGTGCCAGCAGCTTAGAAACTGCCGGCGGTGAGCAGTTCTTC. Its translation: CASSLETAGGEQFF.

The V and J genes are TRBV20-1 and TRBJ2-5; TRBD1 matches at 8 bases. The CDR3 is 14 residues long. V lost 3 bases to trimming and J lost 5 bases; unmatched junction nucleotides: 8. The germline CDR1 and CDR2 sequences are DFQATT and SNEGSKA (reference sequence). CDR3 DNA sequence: TGCAGTGCTAGCGACAGGGGACGTGGGGAGACCCAGTACTTC. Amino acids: CSASDRGRGETQYF.

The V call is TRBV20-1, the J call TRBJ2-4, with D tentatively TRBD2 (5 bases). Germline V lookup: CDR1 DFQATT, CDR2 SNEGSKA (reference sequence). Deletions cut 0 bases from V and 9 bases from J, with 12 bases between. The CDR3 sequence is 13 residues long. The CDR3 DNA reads TGCAGTGCTAGAGAGGGTGGGCGGGTCATTCAGTACTTC. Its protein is CSAREGGRVIQYF.

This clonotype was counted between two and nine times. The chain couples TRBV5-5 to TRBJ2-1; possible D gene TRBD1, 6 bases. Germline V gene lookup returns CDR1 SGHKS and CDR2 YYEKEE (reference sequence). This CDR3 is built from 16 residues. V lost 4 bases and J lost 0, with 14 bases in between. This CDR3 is CASSNLRGSSYNEQFF. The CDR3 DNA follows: TGTGCCAGCAGCAACCTTAGGGGGAGCTCCTACAATGAGCAGTTCTTC.